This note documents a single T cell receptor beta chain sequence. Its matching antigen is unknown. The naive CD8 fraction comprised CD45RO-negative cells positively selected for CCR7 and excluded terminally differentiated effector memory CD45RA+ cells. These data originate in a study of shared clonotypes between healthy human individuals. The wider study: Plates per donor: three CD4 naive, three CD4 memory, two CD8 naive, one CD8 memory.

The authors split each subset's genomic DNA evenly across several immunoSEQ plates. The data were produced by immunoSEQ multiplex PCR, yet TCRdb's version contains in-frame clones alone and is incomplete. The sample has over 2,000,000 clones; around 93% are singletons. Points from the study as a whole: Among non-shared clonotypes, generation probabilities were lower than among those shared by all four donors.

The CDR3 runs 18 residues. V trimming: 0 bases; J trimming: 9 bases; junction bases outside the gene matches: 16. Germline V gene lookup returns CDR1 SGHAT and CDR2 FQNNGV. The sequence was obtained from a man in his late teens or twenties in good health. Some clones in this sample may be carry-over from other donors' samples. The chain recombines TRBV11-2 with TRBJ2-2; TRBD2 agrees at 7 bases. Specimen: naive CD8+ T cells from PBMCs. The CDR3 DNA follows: TGTGCCAGCAGCTTAGATCTTTTATCGGGAGGTGTCCCCCGGGAGCTGTTTTTT. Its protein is CASSLDLLSGGVPRELFF.